Listed here are 23 T cell receptor beta chains from one sample, sequenced in a study of blood T cell repertoires in COVID-19. Profiled with immunoSEQ multiplex PCR; TCRdb holds only in-frame clones, not every one. Of over 150,000 clones detected, roughly 88% appear once; the ten largest clones hold 15% to 20%. Sample: peripheral blood. All receptors come from a man in his fifties or sixties with COVID-19, enrolled during active disease.

The rearrangement joins TRBV7-9 to TRBJ2-3; 10 positions match TRBD2. The CDR3 is 19 amino acids. Trimming cost V 5 bases and J 2 bases; bases outside gene matches: 16. The V gene's germline CDR1 is SEHNR and CDR2 FQNEAQ (reference sequence). The CDR3: CASSKDRVLAGVATDTQYF. The CDR3 coding sequence is TGTGCCAGCAGCAAGGACAGGGTTCTAGCGGGAGTCGCCACAGATACGCAGTATTTT.

J is TRBJ2-2 and V is TRBV5-1, with 8 bases fitting TRBD1. The V gene's germline CDR1 is SGHRS and CDR2 YFSETQ. The CDR3 has 18 residues. J was trimmed by 0 bases and V by 1 base; bases with no gene match: 8. The CDR3 DNA reads as TGCGCCAGCAGCTTGAGGACAGGGTCAACAGCGAACACCGGGGAGCTGTTTTTT. Translated: CASSLRTGSTANTGELFF.

The sample holds one count of this clone. V gene TRBV7-9 combines with J gene TRBJ2-1, with TRBD1 matching 7 bases. CDR1 is SEHNR, CDR2 FQNEAQ, per germline (reference sequence). The ends lost 5 bases at V and 5 bases at J; junction bases unmatched: 3. This CDR3 has 13 residues. The CDR3 region has the DNA TGTGCCAGCAGCAGGGACAGCCACAATGAGCAGTTCTTC. This sequence encodes CASSRDSHNEQFF.

The chain links TRBV29-1 to TRBJ2-2; TRBD2 matches at 7 bases. This CDR3 contains 14 residues. Germline values: CDR1 SQVTM, CDR2 ANQGSEA. With 7 bases clipped from V and 3 bases from J, the junction kept 8 bases outside the gene matches. CDR3 protein: CSARTSGDTGELFF. DNA of the CDR3: TGCAGCGCTCGGACTAGTGGGGACACCGGGGAGCTGTTTTTT.

The chain uses TRBV7-2 and TRBJ1-2; possible D gene TRBD1, 6 bases. Trimming stripped 7 bases from V and 4 bases from J, with 13 bases between. The CDR3 contains 13 residues. CDR1 SGHTA and CDR2 FQGNSA come from the germline V gene. CDR3 coding DNA: TGTGCCAGCAACCAAGGGGGTAGCTATGGCTACACCTTC. Its protein is CASNQGGSYGYTF.

The chain couples TRBV5-5 to TRBJ2-2; D perhaps matches TRBD1 (5 bases). Germline V gene data show CDR1 as SGHKS and CDR2 as YYEKEE (reference sequence). V lost 0 bases and J lost 3, with 9 bases in between. This CDR3 contains 15 residues. CDR3 sequence reads: CASSLGGLYTGELFF. CDR3 DNA sequence: TGTGCCAGCAGCTTGGGGGGCCTTTACACCGGGGAGCTGTTTTTT.

The chain employs TRBV5-8 and TRBJ2-3, with 8 bases that match TRBD1. The CDR3 length is 13 residues. The junction had 5 bases not matched to a gene; V was cut back by 5 bases and J by 6 bases. Germline V gene sequence: CDR1 SGHTS, CDR2 YDEGEE. CDR3 amino acids: CASRKQGVDTQYF. CDR3 DNA: TGTGCCAGCAGAAAACAGGGGGTCGATACGCAGTATTTT.

This sequence joins TRBV24-1 and TRBJ2-3; 10 bases agree with TRBD1. Per the germline V gene, CDR1 is KGHDR and CDR2 is SFDVKD. The trim removed 5 bases at V and 3 bases at J, leaving 4 bases unmatched. The CDR3 has 15 amino acids. The CDR3 sequence is CATSARDRGTDTQYF. The CDR3 DNA reads TGTGCCACCAGTGCTCGGGACAGGGGTACAGATACGCAGTATTTT.

The V call is TRBV21-1, the J call TRBJ2-7; the table names TRBD2, a call not compared with the DNA. TRBV21-1 is listed as a pseudogene. The CDR3 covers 17 residues. CDR3 nucleotide sequence: TGTGCCAGCAGCAAAAGGCTAGCGGGAGGGCGAATATACGAGCAGTACTTC. Its translation is CASSKRLAGGRIYEQYF.

The chain joins TRBV19 to TRBJ1-2; the match to TRBD1 covers 8 bases. Germline loops: CDR1 LNHDA, CDR2 SQIVND (reference sequence). The length of the CDR3 is 13 residues. Losses at the gene ends were 7 bases for V and 3 bases for J; bases not matched to a gene: 4. The CDR3 loop reads CASMGGQDYGYTF. The CDR3 bases are TGTGCCAGTATGGGGGGACAGGACTATGGCTACACCTTC.

This clone was recorded once. The J gene is TRBJ1-4, the V gene TRBV27; 7 bases are shared with TRBD1. Germline assignment: CDR1 MNHEY and CDR2 SMNVEV (reference sequence). J gave up 5 bases and V 6 bases, and 3 bases lay outside the gene matches. The CDR3 runs 13 residues. CDR3 bases: TGTGCCAGCAGGAACAGGGGAAATGAAAAACTGTTTTTT. Translation: CASRNRGNEKLFF.

The rearrangement links TRBV21-1 to TRBJ1-5; TRBD1 reflects the table's D call only, with no check against the DNA. TRBV21-1 is flagged as a pseudogene. This CDR3 is 17 amino acids long. CDR3 DNA sequence: TGTGCCAGCAGCAATTCGGACAGTGAGTTTAGCAATCAGCCCCAGCATTTT. This gives the protein CASSNSDSEFSNQPQHF.

The chain carries TRBV19 and TRBJ1-1, with D uncertain. The CDR3 loop spans 14 amino acids. CDR1 and CDR2 (germline): LNHDA, SQIVND (reference sequence). The V and J ends lost 2 bases and 5 bases respectively, with 12 bases between them. CDR3 DNA: TGTGCCAGTAGTATACGGATATGGAGAACTGAAGCTTTCTTT. Translating gives CASSIRIWRTEAFF.

As DNA, the CDR3 is TGTGCCAGCTCATCGTGGACAGGGAGCTCCTACAATGAGCAGTTCTTC. Translated, it gives CASSSWTGSSYNEQFF. The chain has TRBV18 and TRBJ2-1, with 8 positions matching TRBD1. This CDR3 has 16 residues. Germline values: CDR1 KGHSH, CDR2 LQKENI. Trimming took 5 bases from V and 0 from J; bases not matched to a gene: 6.

The chain combines TRBV5-1 with TRBJ1-4; 10 nucleotides line up with TRBD1. Germline trimming cut 4 bases from V and 5 bases from J; bases unmatched to any gene: 2. In germline, CDR1 is SGHRS, CDR2 YFSETQ. The CDR3 is 14 amino acids. The CDR3 DNA sequence: TGCGCCAGCAGCCCGACAGGGGGCAATGAAAAACTGTTTTTT. Residues: CASSPTGGNEKLFF.

This sequence joins TRBV29-1 and TRBJ2-5, with 7 bases that match TRBD2. The CDR3 runs 13 residues. The junction had 4 bases not matched to a gene; V was cut back by 5 bases and J by 1 base. The germline gives CDR1 SQVTM, CDR2 ANQGSEA. The CDR3 reads CSVRGRAQETQYF. CDR3 DNA: TGCAGCGTTCGGGGGAGGGCCCAAGAGACCCAGTACTTC.

The rearrangement uses TRBV2 and TRBJ1-1, with D possibly being TRBD1 (6 bases). The CDR3 contains 15 residues. The V gene lost 10 bases and the J gene lost 5 bases, with 23 bases spanning the gap. The V gene's germline CDR1 is SNHLY and CDR2 FYNNEI. The CDR3 region has the DNA TGTGCCACCCAGTTATCAGGGGAGAGGGGAACTGAAGCTTTCTTT. Translated, it gives CATQLSGERGTEAFF.

The chain is built from TRBV10-3 and TRBJ2-1; 7 bases agree with TRBD1. Germline assignment: CDR1 ENHRY and CDR2 SYGVKD. The CDR3 consists of 16 residues. With 0 bases clipped from V and 0 bases from J, the junction kept 2 bases outside the gene matches. The DNA of the CDR3 is TGTGCCATCAGTGAGTCGGGACAGAGCTCCTACAATGAGCAGTTCTTC. This gives the protein CAISESGQSSYNEQFF.

The chain carries TRBV21-1 and TRBJ1-2; the table's D call TRBD1 went unverified against the DNA. TRBV21-1 is shown as a pseudogene. The length of the CDR3 is 14 residues. The CDR3 loop reads CASSGAGTVLGYTF. The CDR3 DNA is TGTGCCAGCAGCGGGGCAGGGACAGTCCTTGGCTACACCTTC.

The chain joins TRBV18 to TRBJ1-1; possibly TRBD1 for D (6 bases). Germline lookup yields CDR1 KGHSH and CDR2 LQKENI. This CDR3 comprises 14 residues. Trimming shortened V by 5 bases and J by 4 bases, and 14 bases separated the two germline ends. The DNA for the CDR3 is TGTGCCAGCTCATGGGACACCGGTCGCACTGAAGCTTTCTTT. This codes for CASSWDTGRTEAFF.

The chain recombines TRBV10-3 with TRBJ2-7; D is possibly TRBD2 (6 bases). Germline values: CDR1 ENHRY, CDR2 SYGVKD. This CDR3 is 14 amino acids long. V lost 8 bases and J lost 5, with 19 bases in between. The CDR3 DNA is TGTGCCATCCGAACGGGACTCGACGCGGACGAGCAGTACTTC. The encoded protein is CAIRTGLDADEQYF.

This chain connects TRBV15 to TRBJ1-5; D is undetermined. This CDR3 is 14 amino acids long. CDR1 LNHNV and CDR2 YYDKDF come from the germline V gene (reference sequence). Trimming removed 0 bases at V and 5 bases at J, with 8 bases between. In nucleotides, the CDR3 is TGTGCCACCAGCAGAGAAGGCGGATATCAGCCCCAGCATTTT. It encodes CATSREGGYQPQHF. The complete variable domain, with remaining parts taken from reference TRBV15 and TRBJ1-5, reads DAMVIQNPRYQVTQFGKPVTLSCSQTLNHNVMYWYQQKSSQAPKLLFHYYDKDFNNEADTPDNFQSRRPNTSFCFLDIRSPGLGDTAMYLCATSREGGYQPQHFGDGTRLSIL.

This chain joins TRBV28 and TRBJ2-1; weak D call: TRBD1 (5 bases). V was shortened by 5 bases and J by 5 bases, with 13 bases between the two germline ends. The CDR3 length is 14 residues. The germline V gene has CDR1 MDHEN and CDR2 SYDVKM. CDR3 sequence reads: CASSPFRGNNEQFF. Written as DNA, the CDR3 is TGTGCCAGCAGTCCTTTTAGGGGCAACAATGAGCAGTTCTTC.